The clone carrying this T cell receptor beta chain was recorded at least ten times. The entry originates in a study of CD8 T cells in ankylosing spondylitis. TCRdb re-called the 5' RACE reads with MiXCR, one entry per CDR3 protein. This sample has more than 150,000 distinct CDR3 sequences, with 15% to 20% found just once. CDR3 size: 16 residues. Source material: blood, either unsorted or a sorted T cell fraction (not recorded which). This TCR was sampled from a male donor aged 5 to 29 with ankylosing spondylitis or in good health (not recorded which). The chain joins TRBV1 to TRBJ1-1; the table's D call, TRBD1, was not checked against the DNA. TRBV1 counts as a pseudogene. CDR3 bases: TGCACCAGCAGCCCAATGGGCGGCACTTGGGGGACTGAAGCTTTCTTT. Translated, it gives CTSSPMGGTWGTEAFF.